This T cell receptor beta chain was found in a study of blood T cell repertoires in COVID-19. Across the study: The samples span acute and convalescent COVID-19 from the United States, Italy and Spain. T cells, B-cell-depleted T cells, or PBMCs supplied cDNA or gDNA.

Study processing details: Quantification of nucleated cells was approximated via reference gene primer amplification. Here immunoSEQ multiplex PCR was the method, and the copy in TCRdb shows in-frame clones only, minus some. The DNA gave D and trimming, while V, J and clone size come from that table. The sample includes 45,000 to 60,000 clones, approximately 80% of them seen just once. In germline, CDR1 is LGHNA, CDR2 YSLEER. The ends were cut back, 4 bases at V and 6 bases at J, with 12 bases in the middle. The CDR3 covers 14 residues. The receptor was derived from a human donor with active or convalescent COVID-19. The donor label of this sample is uncertain. The source material was peripheral blood. V and J are TRBV4-3 and TRBJ2-2, with D possibly being TRBD1 (6 bases). CDR3 sequence (DNA): TGCGCCAGCAGCCGGACCAGGACAGCCGGGGAGCTGTTTTTT. This codes for CASSRTRTAGELFF.